The 3 T cell receptor beta chains given below trace back to one sample, sequenced in a study of Ad26.COV2.S vaccination and SARS-CoV-2 variants (dated by TCRdb to about 2021). Library preparation employed the immunoSEQ multiplex PCR assay. TCRdb's version of the immuneACCESS table is confined to in-frame rearrangements and falls short of the full clone set. An unresolved V gene accounts for under half of the shortfall where checked; the remainder is of unknown origin. The sample has approximately 480,000 clones on record, roughly 89% of them singletons. 13% of the sample comes from the top ten. The sample's treatment or condition label is to be understood as: around 19 received Ad26.COV2.S at low or high dose, single or two shots; roughly five received placebo; per-sample allocation not given. For vaccine and placebo recipients, the sequenced repertoires came from samples collected on day 63 after the first injection.

The sample was peripheral blood, taken in a trial of Ad26.COV2.S vaccine versus placebo. These receptors originate from a person aged 18 to 59 who received the Ad26.COV2.S COVID-19 vaccine or a placebo.

The CDR3 protein is CATSDFISGRSSYNEQFF. As DNA, the CDR3 is TGTGCCACCAGTGATTTTATTAGCGGGAGGAGCTCCTACAATGAGCAGTTCTTC. The chain carries TRBV24-1 and TRBJ2-1, with TRBD2 matching 10 bases. In germline, CDR1 is KGHDR, CDR2 SFDVKD. After removal of 1 base from V and 0 bases from J, the junction contained 5 bases not matched to a gene. The CDR3 has 18 amino acids.

The J gene is TRBJ2-7, the V gene TRBV4-3; D unresolved. The CDR3 runs to 14 residues. Germline assignment: CDR1 LGHNA and CDR2 YSLEER. Trimming removed 2 bases from V and 2 bases from J, with 10 bases in between. In DNA form, the CDR3 reads TGCGCCAGCAGCCAATCGGCTATTGCCTACGAGCAGTACTTC. Its protein is CASSQSAIAYEQYF.

This clone was seen a few times. The chain employs TRBV7-9 and TRBJ2-1, with D unresolved. From germline, CDR1 is SEHNR and CDR2 FQNEAQ (reference sequence). The CDR3 has 12 amino acids. Trimming stripped 5 bases from V and 11 bases from J, with 13 bases between. In DNA, the CDR3 is TGTGCCAGCAGCCCCCCCGAAAGTAAGCAGTTCTTC. It translates to CASSPPESKQFF.